This TCR beta chain was sequenced for a study of T cells after yellow fever vaccination. This CDR3 contains 12 residues. CDR1 is SGHKS and CDR2 is YYEKEE in the germline V gene (reference sequence). J was trimmed by 11 bases and V by 3 bases; bases with no gene match: 6. This clonotype was seen a few times. MiXCR, applied by TCRdb to the 5' RACE reads, yields one record per CDR3 protein. The sample yields 250,000 to 400,000 distinct CDR3 sequences, 3.5% to 5% seen once. This clonotype was sampled from a young man who received the YFV17D yellow fever vaccine. This sample comprised PBMCs, obtained 15 days after the yellow fever booster vaccination. The V gene is TRBV5-5, the J gene TRBJ1-1; the match to TRBD1 covers 8 bases. The CDR3 sequence: CASSSGTGAAFF. DNA of the CDR3: TGTGCCAGCAGCTCCGGGACAGGAGCCGCTTTCTTT.